Listed below are T cell receptor beta chains from one sample, sequenced in a study of shared clonotypes between healthy human individuals. TCRdb's table, derived via immunoSEQ multiplex PCR, lists solely in-frame clones and lacks some. The sample has fewer than 650,000 clones, around 78% seen once. Sample: PBMCs. Receptor source: a woman between 40 and 55 years old in good health. Some clones in this sample may be carry-over from other donors' samples. Both conserved end residues are part of each CDR3. The D gene is left open where the match is weak. A clone size is listed for some rows: how often the clone was seen (once, few, many), or a class if it is expanded.

abundance	len	v_gene	j_gene	d_gene	CDR3aa	CDR3nt
-	14	TRBV11-1	TRBJ1-5	-	CASSPNGGGQPQHF	TGTGCCAGCAGCCCTAATGGGGGCGGTCAGCCCCAGCATTTT
once	13	TRBV27	TRBJ2-7	-	CASSLNRLYEQYF	TGTGCCAGCAGTTTGAACAGATTATACGAGCAGTACTTC
-	17	TRBV19	TRBJ2-3	-	CASSPRQLAPFSDTQYF	TGTGCCAGTAGTCCACGACAACTGGCACCCTTCTCCGATACGCAGTATTTT
-	14	TRBV19	TRBJ2-2	TRBD1	CASSMTGGTGELFF	TGTGCCAGTAGTATGACAGGGGGCACCGGGGAGCTGTTTTTT
-	14	TRBV18	TRBJ2-5	-	CASSPPRDQETQYF	TGTGCCAGCTCACCACCGAGGGACCAAGAGACCCAGTACTTC
-	14	TRBV29-1	TRBJ1-1	-	CSVAPYRAGTEAFF	TGCAGCGTTGCCCCATACAGGGCGGGCACTGAAGCTTTCTTT
-	18	TRBV4-2	TRBJ2-2	TRBD2	CASSQRLAGRRTTGELFF	TGTGCCAGCAGCCAAAGACTAGCGGGACGCCGAACAACCGGGGAGCTGTTTTTT
-	15	TRBV10-3	TRBJ1-3	-	CAISVGLLSGNTIYF	TGTGCCATCAGTGTGGGGCTGCTCTCTGGAAACACCATATATTTT
-	15	TRBV27	TRBJ1-5	TRBD1	CASSTNRGNNQPQHF	TGTGCCAGCAGTACAAACAGGGGAAACAATCAGCCCCAGCATTTT
-	15	TRBV25-1	TRBJ2-5	TRBD1	CASRGDRGIQETQYF	TGTGCCAGCAGGGGGGACAGGGGAATCCAAGAGACCCAGTACTTC
-	15	TRBV11-2	TRBJ2-7	-	CASSLDRADTYEQYF	TGTGCCAGCAGCTTAGATCGGGCCGACACCTACGAGCAGTACTTC
-	15	TRBV30	TRBJ2-6	-	CAWSMDGSGANVLTF	TGTGCCTGGAGTATGGACGGTTCTGGGGCCAACGTCCTGACTTTC
-	16	TRBV7-6	TRBJ1-4	-	CASSLGPTPTNEKLFF	TGTGCCAGCAGCTTAGGCCCTACACCTACTAATGAAAAACTGTTTTTT
-	14	TRBV28	TRBJ1-2	-	CASSLARVGYGYTF	TGTGCCAGCAGCCTAGCCAGGGTCGGCTATGGCTACACCTTC
-	14	TRBV28	TRBJ2-7	TRBD2	CASSLAGDSYEQYF	TGTGCCAGCAGTTTAGCGGGAGATTCCTACGAGCAGTACTTC
once	14	TRBV2	TRBJ1-1	-	CASSRRTDPTEAFF	TGTGCCAGCAGTCGCCGGACAGACCCCACTGAAGCTTTCTTT
-	16	TRBV2	TRBJ2-7	-	CASTVGGWQPSYEQYF	TGTGCCAGCACAGTAGGGGGATGGCAGCCCTCCTACGAGCAGTACTTC
many	15	TRBV5-4	TRBJ2-5	TRBD2	CASSLAGGNQETQYF	TGTGCCAGCAGCCTAGCGGGAGGGAACCAAGAGACCCAGTACTTC
-	12	TRBV2	TRBJ2-7	TRBD2	CASRREAYEQYF	TGTGCCAGCAGGCGGGAGGCTTACGAGCAGTACTTC
-	15	TRBV7-8	TRBJ2-1	TRBD2	CASSPRGLAGREQFF	TGTGCCAGCAGCCCCCGAGGGCTAGCGGGAAGAGAGCAGTTCTTC
few	14	TRBV5-1	TRBJ2-1	TRBD2	CASAPSGTYNEQFF	TGCGCCAGCGCCCCTAGCGGGACCTACAATGAGCAGTTCTTC
-	15	TRBV15	TRBJ2-5	-	CATNPGGGRGETQYF	TGTGCCACCAACCCAGGGGGCGGGAGGGGAGAGACCCAGTACTTC
-	17	TRBV6-1	TRBJ2-4	-	CASSEVGRGLGKNIQYF	TGTGCCAGCAGTGAAGTCGGGAGGGGGCTGGGCAAAAACATTCAGTACTTC
-	15	TRBV13	TRBJ2-3	-	CASSLGGSSTDTQYF	TGTGCCAGCAGCTTAGGTGGGTCGAGCACAGATACGCAGTATTTT
-	11	TRBV28	TRBJ2-7	-	CASSRRYEQYF	TGTGCCAGCAGTCGAAGATACGAGCAGTACTTC
-	14	TRBV15	TRBJ1-1	-	CATSRDLGGDEAFF	TGTGCCACCAGCAGAGATCTGGGGGGGGATGAAGCTTTCTTT
-	14	TRBV11-2	TRBJ2-7	TRBD1	CASSPGQGYNEQYF	TGTGCCAGCAGCCCAGGACAGGGGTACAACGAGCAGTACTTC
-	14	TRBV5-1	TRBJ1-2	-	CASSFSPSNYGYTF	TGCGCCAGCAGCTTCTCCCCTTCTAACTATGGCTACACCTTC
-	14	TRBV28	TRBJ2-1	-	CASSTTGLYNEQFF	TGTGCCAGCAGTACCACGGGACTCTACAATGAGCAGTTCTTC